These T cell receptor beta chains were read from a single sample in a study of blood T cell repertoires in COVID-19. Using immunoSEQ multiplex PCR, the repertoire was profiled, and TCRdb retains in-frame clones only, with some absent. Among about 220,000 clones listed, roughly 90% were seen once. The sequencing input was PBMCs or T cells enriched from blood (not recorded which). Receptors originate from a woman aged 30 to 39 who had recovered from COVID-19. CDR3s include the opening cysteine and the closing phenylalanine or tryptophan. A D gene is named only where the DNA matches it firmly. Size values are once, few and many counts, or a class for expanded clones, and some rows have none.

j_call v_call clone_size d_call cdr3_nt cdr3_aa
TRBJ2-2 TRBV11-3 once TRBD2 TGTGCCAGCAGCCTCTCTAGCGGGGTGACCGGGGAGCTGTTTTTT CASSLSSGVTGELFF
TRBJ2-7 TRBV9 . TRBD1 TGTGCCAGCAGCCCCCGGACAGGGGCAACCTACGAGCAGTACTTC CASSPRTGATYEQYF
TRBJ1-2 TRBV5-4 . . TGTGCCAGCAGCTTGGATCCCTTTAACTATGGCTACACCTTC CASSLDPFNYGYTF
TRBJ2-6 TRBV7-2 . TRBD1 TGTGCCAGCAGAGGGACAGGGACCTCTGGGGCCAACGTCCTGACTTTC CASRGTGTSGANVLTF
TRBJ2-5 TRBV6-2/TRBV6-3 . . TGTGCCAGCAGTTACGGTTGGAACAGGGAGCAAGAGACCCAGTACTTC CASSYGWNREQETQYF
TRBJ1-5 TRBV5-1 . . TGCGCCAGCAGCTTGGACATTAATCAGCCCCAGCATTTT CASSLDINQPQHF
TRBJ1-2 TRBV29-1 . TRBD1 TGCAGCGTTGAAAGAGACAGGGTGGACGGCTACACCTTC CSVERDRVDGYTF
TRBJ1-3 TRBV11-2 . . TGTGCCAGCAGCTTAGATCTAGGAGGAAACACCATATATTTT CASSLDLGGNTIYF
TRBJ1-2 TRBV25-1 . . TGTGCCAGCAGTGCTTATCGAGCTAACTATGGCTACACCTTC CASSAYRANYGYTF
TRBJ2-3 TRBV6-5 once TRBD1 TGTGCCAGCGGGGACAGGGGTTCAGCAGATACGCAGTATTTT CASGDRGSADTQYF
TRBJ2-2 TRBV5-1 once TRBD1 TGCGCCAGCAGCTGGACAGGGGGCGACACCGGGGAGCTGTTTTTT CASSWTGGDTGELFF
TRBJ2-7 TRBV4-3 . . TGCGCCAGCAGCCAAGTACTGTTAGCCTACGAGCAGTACTTC CASSQVLLAYEQYF
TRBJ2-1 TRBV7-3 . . TGTGCCAGCAGCATGACACTGGGAGGCGATGAGCAGTTCTTC CASSMTLGGDEQFF
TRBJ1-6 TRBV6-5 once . TGTGCCAGCAGTTACGGGGCTAATTCACCCCTCCACTTT CASSYGANSPLHF
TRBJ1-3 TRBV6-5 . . TGTGCCAGCAGTTACGACAGATTCTCTGGAAACACCATATATTTT CASSYDRFSGNTIYF
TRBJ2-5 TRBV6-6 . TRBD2 TGTGCCAGCAGTTACGCTACGGGGGGAGTGGTAGAGACCCAGTACTTC CASSYATGGVVETQYF
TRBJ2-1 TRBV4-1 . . TGCGCCAGCAGCCAGGCCTCAGCAGGGGACAATGAGCAGTTCTTC CASSQASAGDNEQFF
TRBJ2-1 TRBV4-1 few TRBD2 TGCGCCAGCAGCCGTCTAGCGGGGGGGTTGTACAATGAGCAGTTCTTC CASSRLAGGLYNEQFF
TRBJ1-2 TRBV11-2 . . TGTGCCAGCAGCTATAGTCCATCCTATGGCTACACCTTC CASSYSPSYGYTF
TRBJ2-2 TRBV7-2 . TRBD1 TGTGCCAGCAGAACCATGTTGGACAGGTCGTATACCGGGGAGCTGTTTTTT CASRTMLDRSYTGELFF
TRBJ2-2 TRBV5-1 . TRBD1 TGCGCCAGCAGCTTGAGGACAGGTAACACCGGGGAGCTGTTTTTT CASSLRTGNTGELFF
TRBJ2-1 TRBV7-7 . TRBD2 TGTGCCACCGCCAGCCAGGGAGGGAATGAGCAGTTCTTC CATASQGGNEQFF
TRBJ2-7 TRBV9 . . TGTGCCAGCAGCGTAGGGCTGATGGGCAGCAACTCCTACGAGCAGTACTTC CASSVGLMGSNSYEQYF
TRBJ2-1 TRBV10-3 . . TGTGCCATCAGTGAGTCGATACTAGCCCGCAATGAGCAGTTCTTC CAISESILARNEQFF
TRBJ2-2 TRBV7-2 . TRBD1 TGTGCCAGCAGCCCGGCGCGACAGGGAGCCACGGGGGAGCTGTTTTTT CASSPARQGATGELFF
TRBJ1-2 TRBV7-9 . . TGTGCCAGCAGCTTACGAGACAGTGGCTACACCTTC CASSLRDSGYTF
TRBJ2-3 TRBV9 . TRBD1 TGTGCCAGCAGCGAGTTCAATACAGGGGCCGATACGCAGTATTTT CASSEFNTGADTQYF
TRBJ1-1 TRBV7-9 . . TGTGCCAGCGATCCCCGGGAGGACACTGAAGCTTTCTTT CASDPREDTEAFF
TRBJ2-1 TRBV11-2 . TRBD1 TGTGCCAGCAGCTCGCTCCAGGGGGCGCGGGGTGAGCAGTTCTTC CASSSLQGARGEQFF
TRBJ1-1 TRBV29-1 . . TGCAGCGTCGCGTCCACGAACACTGAAGCTTTCTTT CSVASTNTEAFF
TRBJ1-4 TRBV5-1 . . TGCGCCAGCAGCTTGGATGGGAGGGTTGCAACTAATGAAAAACTGTTTTTT CASSLDGRVATNEKLFF
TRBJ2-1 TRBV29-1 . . TGCAGCGTTGATGGATCTAGCCCCAATGAGCAGTTCTTC CSVDGSSPNEQFF
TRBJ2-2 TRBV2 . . TGTGCCAGCACAGGCGGGTGGGGAACGAACACCGGGGAGCTGTTTTTT CASTGGWGTNTGELFF
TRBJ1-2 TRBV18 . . TGTGCCAGCTCACCAGGTGCAGGGCAAGGCTACACCTTC CASSPGAGQGYTF
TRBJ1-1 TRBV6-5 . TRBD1 TGTGCCAGCATTCCGACAGGGATGAACACTGAAGCTTTCTTT CASIPTGMNTEAFF
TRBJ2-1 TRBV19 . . TGTGCCAGTAGTACAGGCTACAATGAGCAGTTCTTC CASSTGYNEQFF
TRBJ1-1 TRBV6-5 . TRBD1 TGTGCCAGCCCTCCTAGGACAGGGTCGGATCCAGCTTTCTTT CASPPRTGSDPAFF
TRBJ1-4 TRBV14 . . TGTGCCAGCAGCCAAGATTATTCACGGAGGGTACGGGAAAAACTGTTTTTT CASSQDYSRRVREKLFF
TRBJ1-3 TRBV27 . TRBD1 TGTGCCAGCAGACCCTCCCACAGGGGGTTCCTCTCTGGAAACACCATATATTTT CASRPSHRGFLSGNTIYF
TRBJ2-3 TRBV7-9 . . TGTGCCAGCAGCTTAGCAGGGGCCACAGATACGCAGTATTTT CASSLAGATDTQYF
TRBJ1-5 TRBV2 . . TGTGCCAGCAGTGAAAGAGGGTTCATTAGCAATCAGCCCCAGCATTTT CASSERGFISNQPQHF
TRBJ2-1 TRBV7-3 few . TGTGCCAGCAGCTTAAGCGGGGCCGACAATGAGCAGTTCTTC CASSLSGADNEQFF
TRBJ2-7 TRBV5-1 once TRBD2 TGCGCCAGCAGCTTGACTAGCGGGGTTGTGGGTGAGCAGTACTTC CASSLTSGVVGEQYF
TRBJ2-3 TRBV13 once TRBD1 TGTGCCAGCAGTTCCGACAGGGTAGAGACAGATACGCAGTATTTT CASSSDRVETDTQYF
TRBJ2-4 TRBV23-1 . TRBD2 TGCGCCAGCAGTCAATCCGAGGACATTCGGCGGGGGAACATTCAGTACTTC CASSQSEDIRRGNIQYF
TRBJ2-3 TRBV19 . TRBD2 TGTGCCAGTAGTATCGGAGCGGGGGGACCAGATACGCAGTATTTT CASSIGAGGPDTQYF
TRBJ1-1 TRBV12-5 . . TGTGCTAGTGGTTACATTTCCTCCTCCCTCCTGGGACTTGCAGCTTTCTTT CASGYISSSLLGLAAFF
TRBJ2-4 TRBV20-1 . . TGCAGTGCTAGAGAGCAAGGACTATACTTC CSAREQGLYF
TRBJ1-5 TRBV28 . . TGTGCCAGCAGTTTTGCTGGCCGGGGTCAGCCCCAGCATTTT CASSFAGRGQPQHF